The entry below gives a single T cell receptor beta chain sequence along with its context. Its matching antigen is unknown. The data stem from a study of T cell responses to AZD1222 COVID-19 vaccine. Regarding the study as a whole: Recipients of AZD1222 seropositive at baseline numbered only 5 or 6. Spike-specific TCR breadth and depth rose after two AZD1222 doses. The sample set comprised mostly white British donors with more females, and clonal diversity was possibly underestimated. Sampled repertoires all dated from after the peak T cell response.

Data came from immunoSEQ multiplex PCR; TCRdb stores just in-frame clones and leaves some out. The sample shows roughly 160,000 clones, 80% to 90% of them seen only once. The CDR3 consists of 14 residues. Trimming removed 6 bases from V and 0 bases from J; junction bases left unmatched: 4. The germline V gene encodes CDR1 ENHRY and CDR2 SYGVKD. V is TRBV10-3 and J is TRBJ1-1; 7 nucleotides line up with TRBD1. The sequence came from an adult in good health. The material was peripheral blood, obtained on day 0 of AZD1222 vaccination. The CDR3 protein is CAISPGQLNTEAFF. In nucleotides, the CDR3 is TGTGCCATCAGCCCGGGACAGTTGAACACTGAAGCTTTCTTT.